Below, 26 T cell receptor beta chains from the same sample are listed, as sequenced in a study of T cell responses to AZD1222 COVID-19 vaccine (dated by TCRdb to the early 2020s). The time point label, read with the paper, signifies: baseline before first vaccination. Libraries were prepared through the immunoSEQ multiplex PCR assay. TCRdb took this table from immuneACCESS and kept in-frame rearrangements with V and J called. Such tables lack part of the clones; where checked against another copy, unresolved V genes explain under half of the gap, and the rest is unexplained. Across this sample there are over 90,000 clones, with 90% seen only once. The ten top clones hold about 5% of the sample. Source: peripheral blood, taken on day 0 of AZD1222 vaccination. The receptors shown here come from an adult in good health.

Worth noting for this clone: The sample contains more than one DNA sequence encoding this CDR3. The chain joins TRBV12-3 or TRBV12-4 to TRBJ1-2; D ambiguous. The CDR3 covers 13 residues. Trimming stripped 1 base from V and 1 base from J, with 4 bases between. The CDR3 DNA follows: TGTGCCAGCAGTTTAGGGGGTAACTATGGCTACACCTTC. The encoded protein is CASSLGGNYGYTF.

This chain connects TRBV5-1 to TRBJ1-1, with 10 bases identical to TRBD1. The V segment lost 3 bases and the J segment 1 base; nucleotides outside the gene matches: 3. The CDR3 is 15 amino acids. CDR1 and CDR2 from the germline V gene are SGHRS and YFSETQ. The CDR3 protein is CASSWTGGTNTEAFF. CDR3 in DNA: TGCGCCAGCAGCTGGACAGGGGGTACGAACACTGAAGCTTTCTTT.

This rearrangement joins TRBV30 to TRBJ2-6; 8 nucleotides agree with TRBD2. Germline CDR1 reads GTSNPN; CDR2 reads SVGIG (reference sequence). The CDR3 contains 18 residues. Trimming at V came to 1 base and at J to 0 bases, leaving 8 bases not matched to a gene. CDR3 nucleotides: TGTGCCTGGAGTGCTGGGGCGGGGGGATCCTCTGGGGCCAACGTCCTGACTTTC. Encoded protein: CAWSAGAGGSSGANVLTF. The full variable domain, completed using reference TRBV30 and TRBJ2-6, is SQTIHQWPATLVQPVGSPLSLECTVEGTSNPNLYWYRQAAGRGLQLLFYSVGIGQISSEVPQNLSASRPQDRQFILSSKKLLLSDSGFYLCAWSAGAGGSSGANVLTFGAGSRLTVL.

V gene TRBV19 combines with J gene TRBJ1-5; D is ambiguous. This CDR3 has 12 amino acids. Looked up from germline, CDR1 is LNHDA and CDR2 is SQIVND (reference sequence). Trimming pared 5 bases from V and 4 bases from J, leaving 6 bases between. The CDR3 is CASSWANQPQHF. For the CDR3, the DNA is TGTGCCAGTAGTTGGGCGAATCAGCCCCAGCATTTT.

The rearrangement joins TRBV6-5 to TRBJ1-3; a weak D match, TRBD1 (6 bases). The CDR3 contains 14 residues. V dropped 5 bases and J dropped 1 base, with 9 bases sitting between them. Per germline, CDR1 MNHEY and CDR2 SVGAGI. CDR3 residues: CASSPTGSGNTIYF. In nucleotides, the CDR3 is TGTGCCAGCAGTCCTACAGGGTCTGGAAACACCATATATTTT.

The chain has TRBV7-3 and TRBJ2-7, with 8 nucleotides matching TRBD2. The CDR3 is 16 residues long. Germline CDR1 reads SGHTA; CDR2 reads FQGTGA. The junction had 12 bases not matched to a gene; V was cut back by 4 bases and J by 4 bases. The CDR3, as DNA: TGTGCCAGCAGCTCCTCCTGGCCGGGGGGGGCTTACGAGCAGTACTTC. Its protein product is CASSSSWPGGAYEQYF.

CDR3 bases: TGCGCCAGCAGCTCGACTGACTCCTATGGCTACACCTTC. This sequence encodes CASSSTDSYGYTF. J is TRBJ1-2 and V is TRBV5-1; D gene uncertain. Trimming took off 3 bases at V and 4 bases at J, with 10 bases between the two ends. There are 13 residues in the CDR3. Germline V gene data show CDR1 as SGHRS and CDR2 as YFSETQ.

The chain carries TRBV28 and TRBJ2-5; D perhaps matches TRBD2 (6 bases). This CDR3 contains 13 residues. The ends were cut back, 5 bases at V and 8 bases at J, with 15 bases in the middle. CDR1 and CDR2 (germline): MDHEN, SYDVKM. DNA of the CDR3: TGTGCCAGCAGTCGGACTACCGTGGAAACCCAGTACTTC. This sequence encodes CASSRTTVETQYF.

The chain carries TRBV7-9 and TRBJ1-1, with 8 bases matching TRBD1. The CDR3 consists of 15 residues. The V gene's germline CDR1 is SEHNR and CDR2 FQNEAQ (reference sequence). V gave up 0 bases and J gave up 2 bases; unmatched junction bases: 2. The CDR3 sequence: CASSLATGVNTEAFF. The CDR3 coding sequence is TGTGCCAGCAGCTTAGCGACAGGGGTTAACACTGAAGCTTTCTTT.

The DNA of the CDR3 is TGTGCCTGGAGGGACAGTCTGAACACTGAAGCTTTCTTT. This gives the protein CAWRDSLNTEAFF. V is TRBV30 and J is TRBJ1-1; a possible D gene is TRBD1 (6 bases). Germline lookup yields CDR1 GTSNPN and CDR2 SVGIG (reference sequence). Between the trimmed V and J ends, which lost 3 bases and 0 bases, there was a span of 8 bases. The CDR3 spans 13 residues.

The chain joins TRBV25-1 to TRBJ2-3; D might be TRBD2 (5 bases). CDR3 size: 14 residues. CDR1 and CDR2 (germline): MGHDK, SYGVNS. V shed 4 bases and J shed 0 bases, with 8 bases lying between them. The CDR3 protein is CASSGGLSTDTQYF. The CDR3, as DNA: TGTGCCAGCAGTGGAGGACTCAGCACAGATACGCAGTATTTT.

The CDR3: CASHWGTVNTEAFF. CDR3 bases: TGTGCCAGCCACTGGGGGACAGTGAACACTGAAGCTTTCTTT. The gene calls are TRBV28 and TRBJ1-1; TRBD1 matches at 7 bases. This CDR3 comprises 14 residues. The germline CDR1 and CDR2 sequences are MDHEN and SYDVKM. V lost 8 bases to trimming and J lost 0 bases; unmatched junction nucleotides: 6.

This chain links TRBV2 with TRBJ1-2; 7 bases align to TRBD1. Germline CDR1 SNHLY, CDR2 FYNNEI. The length of the CDR3 is 14 residues. With V trimmed by 7 bases and J by 0 bases, 5 bases remained unmatched. DNA of the CDR3: TGTGCCAGCAAACGACAGGGCCCTAACTATGGCTACACCTTC. Its protein is CASKRQGPNYGYTF.

The V and J genes are TRBV3-1 (or the pseudogene TRBV3-2) and TRBJ2-6, with 11 bases fitting TRBD1. CDR3 size: 19 residues. CDR1 is LGHDT and CDR2 is YNNKEL in the germline V gene (reference sequence). With V trimmed by 1 base and J by 2 bases, 7 bases remained unmatched. The CDR3 DNA reads TGTGCCAGCAGCCAAGCTATCGGGGACAGGGGGGCTGGGGCCAACGTCCTGACTTTC. Amino acids: CASSQAIGDRGAGANVLTF.

This chain uses TRBV7-9 with TRBJ2-5, with a possible D match to TRBD2 (5 bases). This CDR3 spans 12 amino acids. Germline CDR1 reads SEHNR; CDR2 reads FQNEAQ (reference sequence). Between the trimmed V and J ends, which lost 6 bases and 5 bases, there was a span of 10 bases. The CDR3 bases are TGTGCCAGCAGAGGACTGGACGAGACCCAGTACTTC. Protein sequence: CASRGLDETQYF. The full variable domain, in which reference TRBV7-9 and TRBJ2-5 provide the parts outside the CDR3, is DTGVSQNPRHKITKRGQNVTFRCDPISEHNRLYWYRQTLGQGPEFLTYFQNEAQLEKSRLLSDRFSAERPKGSFSTLEIQRTEQGDSAMYLCASRGLDETQYFGPGTRLLVL.

The V gene is TRBV5-1, the J gene TRBJ1-2; D unresolved. Trimming left V 4 bases short and J 4 bases short, with 8 bases between. Germline V gene data show CDR1 as SGHRS and CDR2 as YFSETQ. The CDR3 covers 12 residues. CDR3 sequence (DNA): TGCGCCAGCAGCGTGGGCACCTATGGCTACACCTTC. This sequence encodes CASSVGTYGYTF.

This clone was seen a few times. CDR3 DNA: TGCGCCAGCAGCTTGGGGTCATACCTTAATGAAAAACTGTTTTTT. Protein product: CASSLGSYLNEKLFF. The J gene is TRBJ1-4, the V gene TRBV5-1; D is ambiguous. The germline gives CDR1 SGHRS, CDR2 YFSETQ. The CDR3 sequence is 15 residues long. V gave up 0 bases and J gave up 4 bases, with 10 bases separating them.

This chain uses TRBV6-1 with TRBJ1-1; D is unclear. Germline CDR1 and CDR2: MNHNS and SASEGT. V was trimmed by 3 bases and J by 6 bases, leaving 8 bases between them. The CDR3 length is 12 residues. CDR3 residues: CASSDSFPEAFF. DNA of the CDR3: TGTGCCAGCAGTGATTCATTTCCTGAAGCTTTCTTT.

The chain combines TRBV7-2 with TRBJ2-4; D is unresolved. Per germline, CDR1 SGHTA and CDR2 FQGNSA. Trimming took off 3 bases at V and 7 bases at J, with 10 bases between the two ends. The CDR3 contains 13 residues. CDR3 nucleotide sequence: TGTGCCAGCAGCTTCAAGGGTAGCAACATTCAGTACTTC. Translation gives CASSFKGSNIQYF.

The chain combines TRBV6-6 with TRBJ2-7; 7 bases are a match to TRBD2. Unmatched junction bases numbered 11, after V lost 5 bases and J lost 7 bases. Germline V CDR1 and CDR2: MNHNY, SVGAGI (reference sequence). The CDR3 runs 14 residues. The CDR3 DNA is TGTGCCAGCAGTAGGTCTAGCGGTCCGGGTGAGCAGTACTTC. Translation: CASSRSSGPGEQYF.

The genes are TRBV11-3 and TRBJ2-1; 16 nucleotides agree with TRBD2. J was trimmed by 9 bases and V by 5 bases; bases with no gene match: 13. CDR3 size: 18 residues. CDR1 is SGHNT, CDR2 YENEEA, per germline. CDR3 coding DNA: TGTGCCAGCAGCCCCGGGACTAGCGGGGGGGCCCGTTTTGGTGAGCAGTTCTTC. Its translation is CASSPGTSGGARFGEQFF.

The chain recombines TRBV10-3 with TRBJ2-7; D might be TRBD2 (7 bases). Germline V gene data show CDR1 as ENHRY and CDR2 as SYGVKD. V lost 3 bases and J 6 bases, leaving 18 bases between the germline ends. The CDR3 loop spans 15 amino acids. CDR3 in DNA: TGTGCCATCAGTGAAGGGGGTGGCCGGGGGGCCGAGCAGTACTTC. Its translation is CAISEGGGRGAEQYF.

V gene TRBV3-1 (or the pseudogene TRBV3-2) combines with J gene TRBJ2-7; maybe TRBD1 (5 bases). This CDR3 is 13 amino acids long. V was clipped by 0 bases and J by 6 bases, with 9 bases between them. Germline values: CDR1 LGHDT, CDR2 YNNKEL (reference sequence). The CDR3 sequence is CASSQELGREQYF. The CDR3 bases are TGTGCCAGCAGCCAAGAACTGGGGCGCGAGCAGTACTTC.

CDR3 sequence: CASSVGGPHQETQYF. The CDR3 coding sequence is TGTGCCAGCAGCGTAGGCGGGCCTCACCAAGAGACCCAGTACTTC. The chain joins TRBV9 to TRBJ2-5; D possibly corresponds to TRBD2 (5 bases). Trimming took 0 bases from V and 0 from J, leaving 9 bases between them. Germline V gene sequence: CDR1 SGDLS, CDR2 YYNGEE. The CDR3 contains 15 residues.

This chain joins TRBV7-2 and TRBJ2-3; D possibly corresponds to TRBD2 (5 bases). CDR1 is SGHTA and CDR2 is FQGNSA in the germline V gene. V lost 3 bases, J lost 6 bases, and 13 bases lay in between. The CDR3 runs to 14 residues. DNA for the CDR3: TGTGCCAGCAGCTTCGCGGGCTCGGGGGATACGCAGTATTTT. Translating it yields CASSFAGSGDTQYF.

The chain combines TRBV10-3 with TRBJ1-3; 7 nucleotides agree with TRBD1. Germline assignment: CDR1 ENHRY and CDR2 SYGVKD. V lost 7 bases, J lost 0 bases, and 9 bases stayed unmatched. This CDR3 comprises 16 residues. The CDR3 nucleotides are TGTGCCATCACCAGGACAGGAGGAAACTCTGGAAACACCATATATTTT. It translates to CAITRTGGNSGNTIYF.